This record looks at one T cell receptor (beta chain) sequence and its context. Repertoires were generated with immunoSEQ multiplex PCR, while TCRdb's copy carries only in-frame clones and drops some. Of about 34,000 clones in the sample, about 78% are singletons; the top ten hold roughly 7.3%. V was clipped by 9 bases and J by 5 bases; unmatched bases: 22. This CDR3 is 20 amino acids long. CDR1 and CDR2 from the germline V gene are SNHLY and FYNNEI. This entry belongs to a study of blood T cell repertoires in COVID-19. On the study more broadly: COVID-19 samples, acute and convalescent, were from the United States, Italy and Spain.

The source material was peripheral blood. V usage is TRBV2 and J usage is TRBJ2-3, with 14 positions matching TRBD2. This TCR was recovered from a woman in her sixties with acute or convalescent COVID-19. The CDR3 here is CARDATGLAGGARGVDTQYF. The DNA for the CDR3 is TGTGCCAGAGACGCCACCGGACTAGCGGGGGGAGCTCGGGGTGTAGATACGCAGTATTTT. The variable domain in full, completed from reference TRBV2 and TRBJ2-3, reads EPEVTQTPSHQVTQMGQEVILRCVPISNHLYFYWYRQILGQKVEFLVSFYNNEISEKSEIFDDQFSVERPDGSNFTLKIRSTKLEDSAMYFCARDATGLAGGARGVDTQYFGPGTRLTVL.